The 30 T cell receptor beta chains reported below all come from one sample, sequenced in a study of identical twins. TCRdb fed the 5' RACE reads into MiXCR, producing one record per CDR3 protein. The profile covers roughly 350,000 distinct CDR3 sequences, with 8.5% to 10% appearing a single time and under 10% taken by the ten largest. The sequencing input was naive T cells sorted from blood. Receptors were obtained from a woman in her forties or fifties in good health.

In nucleotides, the CDR3 is TGTGCCAGCAGCCAAGATCTAATCGGGGACAGGGTCTATGGCTACACCTTC. This codes for CASSQDLIGDRVYGYTF. This chain connects TRBV4-2 to TRBJ1-2, with 9 bases matching TRBD1. The CDR3 totals 17 residues. V dropped 0 bases and J dropped 4; count of bases not matched to a gene: 9. The V gene's germline CDR1 is LGHNA and CDR2 YNFKEQ.

This sequence joins TRBV29-1 and TRBJ2-1; D remains ambiguous. In germline, CDR1 is SQVTM, CDR2 ANQGSEA. V gave up 0 bases and J gave up 6 bases, with 12 bases separating them. The CDR3 is 14 amino acids. CDR3 DNA: TGCAGCGTTGAAGAGACGGTATTCCCCAATGAGCAGTTCTTC. Protein: CSVEETVFPNEQFF.

The chain employs TRBV15 and TRBJ2-7; 7 bases are a match to TRBD2. This CDR3 spans 16 amino acids. Trimming removed 5 bases from V and 6 bases from J; junction bases left unmatched: 16. Per germline, CDR1 LNHNV and CDR2 YYDKDF (reference sequence). The CDR3 here is CATSPRGDAGVAEQYV. In DNA form, the CDR3 reads TGTGCCACCAGCCCCCGAGGCGATGCGGGAGTGGCCGAGCAGTACGTC.

This clonotype has a handful of counts. The chain recombines TRBV4-1 with TRBJ2-3; tentative D call: TRBD2 (6 bases). Trimming took off 7 bases at V and 2 bases at J, with 16 bases between the two ends. The CDR3 contains 15 residues. Germline CDR1 is MGHRA and CDR2 is YSYEKL. CDR3 nucleotide sequence: TGCGCCAGCAAAAGCTTACGGGGGACCACAGATACGCAGTATTTT. Translation gives CASKSLRGTTDTQYF.

Only a few counts were recorded for this clonotype. The chain has TRBV5-1 and TRBJ1-5, with D maybe TRBD1 (5 bases). Germline CDR1 SGHRS, CDR2 YFSETQ. V was shortened by 4 bases and J by 3 bases, with 11 bases between the two germline ends. The CDR3 length is 14 residues. In nucleotides, the CDR3 is TGCGCCAGCAGCCGAGACAGCTACAATCAGCCCCAGCATTTT. Its translation is CASSRDSYNQPQHF.

The chain recombines TRBV5-1 with TRBJ2-1, with TRBD2 matching 8 bases. This CDR3 has 16 residues. The junction had 6 bases not matched to a gene; V was cut back by 0 bases and J by 4 bases. Germline V gene data show CDR1 as SGHRS and CDR2 as YFSETQ. The CDR3 nucleotides are TGCGCCAGCAGCTTGGCCGGGACTAGGAGTTACAATGAGCAGTTCTTC. This translates into CASSLAGTRSYNEQFF.

This clonotype showed up just a few times. V usage is TRBV19 and J usage is TRBJ1-6; D call uncertain. In germline, CDR1 is LNHDA, CDR2 SQIVND (reference sequence). This CDR3 has 12 residues. V dropped 3 bases and J dropped 8 bases, with 5 bases sitting between them. The CDR3 loop is CASSIGDSPLHF. As DNA, the CDR3 is TGTGCCAGTAGTATTGGGGATTCACCCCTCCACTTT.

V and J are TRBV12-3 or TRBV12-4 and TRBJ1-2; no firm D call. The CDR3 spans 12 residues. The ends were cut back, 1 base at V and 6 bases at J, with 6 bases in the middle. This chain's CDR3 is CASSLVLNGYTF. CDR3 DNA sequence: TGTGCCAGCAGTTTAGTTCTGAATGGCTACACCTTC.

This clonotype showed up just a few times. The V call is TRBV2, the J call TRBJ1-1; 7 nucleotides line up with TRBD1. CDR3 length: 11 amino acids. CDR1 and CDR2 from the germline V gene are SNHLY and FYNNEI. J was trimmed by 11 bases and V by 9 bases; bases with no gene match: 9. For the CDR3, the DNA is TGTGCCAGAGTCACAGGGGTAAAGGCTTTCTTT. Its translation: CARVTGVKAFF.

This rearrangement joins TRBV10-3 to TRBJ2-1; D is possibly TRBD1 or TRBD2 (5 bases each). This CDR3 is 12 amino acids long. The germline CDR1 and CDR2 sequences are ENHRY and SYGVKD. Trimming pared 4 bases from V and 5 bases from J, leaving 6 bases between. The CDR3 is CAISGGDNEQFF. The CDR3 DNA sequence: TGTGCCATCAGTGGAGGGGACAATGAGCAGTTCTTC.

This chain links TRBV21-1 with TRBJ1-3; the table calls TRBD1, which could not be checked here. TRBV21-1 is a pseudogene segment. CDR3 length equals 14 residues. CDR3 amino acids: CASRKGDLIRDQDF. In DNA, the CDR3 is TGTGCCAGCAGGAAAGGCGACTTGATCAGGGATCAAGATTTT.

This clonotype was detected ten times or more. For the CDR3, the DNA is TGTGCCAGCTCCGTGGCTAGCTCCTACGAGCAGTACTTC. It is translated as CASSVASSYEQYF. The chain links TRBV7-2 to TRBJ2-7; D not resolved. The ends were cut back, 8 bases at V and 0 bases at J, with 11 bases in the middle. The CDR3 is 13 residues long. Germline V gives CDR1 SGHTA, CDR2 FQGNSA.

This clonotype showed up just a few times. This sequence joins TRBV3-1 and TRBJ2-5; TRBD1 might be the D (5 bases). Germline V gene data show CDR1 as LGHDT and CDR2 as YNNKEL (reference sequence). V shed 2 bases and J shed 2 bases, with 21 bases lying between them. There are 18 residues in the CDR3. CDR3 loop: CASSQKKGRASEQETQYF. The CDR3 DNA reads as TGTGCCAGCAGCCAAAAAAAAGGCAGGGCTTCAGAGCAAGAGACCCAGTACTTC.

The V gene is TRBV20-1, the J gene TRBJ1-4; 7 bases map to TRBD1. This CDR3 region has 15 residues. Germline CDR1 and CDR2: DFQATT and SNEGSKA (reference sequence). The trim removed 0 bases at V and 4 bases at J, leaving 5 bases unmatched. The CDR3 nucleotides read TGCAGTGCTAGAGATCGGGACAGACTTAATGAAAAACTGTTTTTT. Protein product: CSARDRDRLNEKLFF.

This clonotype was seen a few times. This chain joins TRBV12-3 or TRBV12-4 and TRBJ2-1; tentatively, D is TRBD2 (7 bases). Trimming stripped 8 bases from V and 4 bases from J, with 15 bases between. The CDR3 loop spans 14 amino acids. CDR3 in amino acids: CASGGGGAYNEQFF. CDR3 DNA sequence: TGTGCCAGCGGAGGGGGAGGGGCGTACAATGAGCAGTTCTTC.

This clonotype has a handful of counts. This rearrangement joins TRBV29-1 to TRBJ2-2; 9 bases are a match to TRBD2. CDR1 and CDR2 (germline): SQVTM, ANQGSEA. Losses at the gene ends were 5 bases for V and 1 base for J; bases not matched to a gene: 5. The CDR3 consists of 15 residues. CDR3 in DNA: TGCAGCGTTACAGGGACTAGCTTGAACACCGGGGAGCTGTTTTTT. It specifies CSVTGTSLNTGELFF.

V and J are TRBV11-2 and TRBJ2-4; D uncertain. Trimming shortened V by 1 base and J by 5 bases, and 12 bases separated the two germline ends. The CDR3 covers 15 residues. Per the germline V gene, CDR1 is SGHAT and CDR2 is FQNNGV. CDR3 region: CASSLGFDPENIQYF. In nucleotides, the CDR3 is TGTGCCAGCAGCTTAGGATTTGACCCCGAAAACATTCAGTACTTC.

This sequence joins TRBV12-3 or TRBV12-4 and TRBJ1-2; 7 nucleotides agree with TRBD1. The V gene end was trimmed by 5 bases and the J gene end by 6 bases; junction bases not matched to a gene: 3. This CDR3 is built from 12 residues. CDR3 sequence: CASSPGQDGYTF. CDR3 in DNA: TGTGCCAGCAGTCCAGGACAGGATGGCTACACCTTC.

There are a few counts of this clonotype. This sequence joins TRBV5-6 and TRBJ2-7; D may be TRBD1 or TRBD2 (5 bases each). Germline values: CDR1 SGHDT, CDR2 YYEEEE. The V end was cut by 2 bases, the J end by 0 bases, with 9 bases between. The CDR3 is 14 residues long. This CDR3 is CASSFWGSSYEQYF. CDR3 coding DNA: TGTGCCAGCAGCTTTTGGGGGAGCTCCTACGAGCAGTACTTC.

In this sample, this clonotype turned up a few times. The genes are TRBV7-9 and TRBJ2-1; D remains unclear. Trimming cost V 6 bases and J 6 bases, with 12 bases left between them. This CDR3 comprises 13 residues. Per the germline V gene, CDR1 is SEHNR and CDR2 is FQNEAQ (reference sequence). The CDR3, as DNA: TGTGCCAGCAGAGACGGTGCGGCCAATGAGCAGTTCTTC. Its protein is CASRDGAANEQFF.

The V call is TRBV27, the J call TRBJ2-7; a weak D match, TRBD1 (6 bases). Germline V lookup: CDR1 MNHEY, CDR2 SMNVEV (reference sequence). The CDR3 sequence is 14 residues long. Trimming pared 3 bases from V and 3 bases from J, leaving 12 bases between. The CDR3 spells CASSFGLGHYEQYF. DNA of the CDR3: TGTGCCAGCAGTTTTGGGTTGGGACACTACGAGCAGTACTTC.

This clonotype was found a few times. The chain joins TRBV5-1 to TRBJ2-7, with 7 bases lining up with TRBD2. Germline-derived CDR1 and CDR2 are SGHRS and YFSETQ. This CDR3 has 14 amino acids. The trim removed 0 bases at V and 4 bases at J, leaving 4 bases unmatched. The CDR3 nucleotides read TGCGCCAGCAGCTTGGGTCCAGCGGGATACGAGCAGTACGTC. Translation: CASSLGPAGYEQYV.

This clonotype showed up many times. The chain carries TRBV29-1 and TRBJ2-1; TRBD2 aligns across 11 bases. This CDR3 has 15 residues. The germline V gene has CDR1 SQVTM and CDR2 ANQGSEA. V lost 7 bases to trimming and J lost 0 bases; unmatched junction nucleotides: 5. The CDR3, as DNA: TGCAGCGGCTTAGGACTAGCGGGCTCCTACAATGAGCAGTTCTTC. Its translation: CSGLGLAGSYNEQFF.

In its sample, this clonotype was seen a few times. The chain combines TRBV20-1 with TRBJ1-1, with D tentatively TRBD1 (6 bases). With 2 bases removed from V and 1 base from J, the gap between germline ends came to 8 bases. The CDR3 has 13 amino acids. The germline V gene encodes CDR1 DFQATT and CDR2 SNEGSKA (reference sequence). This CDR3 is CSARKGGNTEAFF. Here the CDR3 DNA reads TGCAGTGCTAGAAAGGGGGGGAACACTGAAGCTTTCTTT.

This rearrangement joins TRBV6-4 to TRBJ2-3; D not certain. This CDR3 is 13 amino acids long. Germline loops: CDR1 MRHNA, CDR2 SNTAGT. V lost 1 base to trimming and J lost 5 bases, with 7 bases between them. CDR3 coding DNA: TGTGCCAGCAGTGACTGGGCGGAAGATACGCAGTATTTT. This encodes CASSDWAEDTQYF.

The rearrangement uses TRBV5-1 and TRBJ2-3, with D perhaps TRBD1 (6 bases). The CDR3 consists of 12 residues. Trimming cost V 4 bases and J 6 bases, with 9 bases left between them. Germline CDR1 SGHRS, CDR2 YFSETQ. CDR3 sequence: CASSRRGDTQYF. For the CDR3, the DNA is TGCGCCAGCAGCCGCAGGGGTGATACGCAGTATTTT.

Note on this clonotype: A much larger clone differs by one base, so this may be a read error. This sequence joins TRBV28 and TRBJ2-2; D unclear. The CDR3 consists of 13 residues. CDR1 and CDR2 from the germline V gene are MDHEN and SYDVKM. Trimming took 9 bases from V and 6 from J, leaving 14 bases between them. CDR3 in amino acids: CASSDNGAGELFF. Written as DNA, the CDR3 is TGTGCCAGTAGTGACAACGGAGCCGGGGAGCTGTTTTTT. Full variable domain (remainder filled in from reference TRBV28 and TRBJ2-2): DVKVTQSSRYLVKRTGEKVFLECVQDMDHENMFWYRQDPGLGLRLIYFSYDVKMKEKGDIPEGYSVSREKKERFSLILESASTNQTSMYLCASSDNGAGELFFGEGSRLTVL.

The chain combines TRBV7-2 with TRBJ2-3; 7 nucleotides line up with TRBD2. This CDR3 is 15 amino acids long. CDR1 SGHTA and CDR2 FQGNSA come from the germline V gene. Unmatched junction bases numbered 10, after V lost 7 bases and J lost 3 bases. The CDR3 nucleotides read TGTGCCAGCACCTGGGGCACTAGCGTAACAGATACGCAGTATTTT. Translation gives CASTWGTSVTDTQYF.

This clonotype was counted a few times. This sequence joins TRBV29-1 and TRBJ2-1; no firm D call. With 3 bases removed from V and 6 bases from J, the gap between germline ends came to 15 bases. The CDR3 length is 14 residues. Germline CDR1 reads SQVTM; CDR2 reads ANQGSEA. The CDR3 here is CSVDGPREPNEQFF. As DNA, the CDR3 is TGCAGCGTTGATGGGCCCCGAGAGCCCAATGAGCAGTTCTTC.

The chain recombines TRBV20-1 with TRBJ2-3; TRBD2 matches at 8 bases. Trimming took 6 bases from V and 1 from J; bases not matched to a gene: 6. The CDR3 totals 14 residues. Germline V gene sequence: CDR1 DFQATT, CDR2 SNEGSKA (reference sequence). The CDR3 loop is CSASSGTGTDTQYF. CDR3 bases: TGCAGTGCCAGTAGCGGGACCGGCACAGATACGCAGTATTTT.